The present T cell receptor (beta chain) was sequenced within a study of control samples from healthy donors and cancer patients. Repertoires were generated with immunoSEQ multiplex PCR, while TCRdb's copy carries only in-frame clones and drops some. The sample records about 140,000 clones, around 90% being singletons. Unmatched junction bases numbered 8, after V lost 1 base and J lost 3 bases. The CDR3 totals 16 residues. Germline V gene data show CDR1 as SGHAT and CDR2 as FQNNGV. This clone has a handful of counts. Source material: blood. The chain couples TRBV11-2 to TRBJ1-1; TRBD1 matches 7 bases. The TCR originated in a young man in good health. The DNA of the CDR3 is TGTGCCAGCAGCTTAGTCCCGGCAGGGGGGTACACTGAAGCTTTCTTT. Amino acids: CASSLVPAGGYTEAFF.